One and the same sample provided the 26 T cell receptor beta chains below, sequenced in a study of blood T cell repertoires in COVID-19. TCRdb's table, derived via immunoSEQ multiplex PCR, lists solely in-frame clones and lacks some. The sample holds 200,000 to 250,000 clones; around 84% are singletons and the top ten take 11%. The sample was peripheral blood. These TCRs come from a man between 45 and 60 years old with COVID-19, enrolled during active disease.

V and J are TRBV7-2 and TRBJ1-4; D is perhaps TRBD1 (5 bases). The CDR3 covers 13 residues. Trimming stripped 5 bases from V and 4 bases from J, with 8 bases between. The germline gives CDR1 SGHTA, CDR2 FQGNSA. This CDR3 reads CASSKRGNEKLFF. Written as DNA, the CDR3 is TGTGCCAGCAGCAAAAGGGGTAATGAAAAACTGTTTTTT.

The chain recombines TRBV12-3 or TRBV12-4 with TRBJ1-1; no firm D call. This CDR3 spans 12 amino acids. V lost 6 bases and J 4 bases, leaving 9 bases between the germline ends. DNA of the CDR3: TGTGCCAGCAGCCCCATGAGCACTGAAGCTTTCTTT. This translates into CASSPMSTEAFF.

With respect to this clone: The sample has other DNA sequences that encode this CDR3 too. This chain links TRBV6-5 with TRBJ2-5, with 9 bases fitting TRBD2. The CDR3 totals 15 residues. Trimming removed 6 bases from V and 4 bases from J; junction bases left unmatched: 9. Germline V gene data show CDR1 as MNHEY and CDR2 as SVGAGI. CDR3 loop: CASSRAGGRPETQYF. The CDR3 nucleotides are TGTGCCAGCAGCCGAGCGGGGGGAAGACCAGAGACCCAGTACTTC.

The chain uses TRBV6-5 and TRBJ2-5, with 7 bases fitting TRBD1. Looked up from germline, CDR1 is MNHEY and CDR2 is SVGAGI. V lost 2 bases and J lost 2; bases outside the gene matches: 2. The length of the CDR3 is 14 residues. The CDR3 sequence is CASSYRDRQETQYF. The DNA for the CDR3 is TGTGCCAGCAGTTACCGGGACAGACAAGAGACCCAGTACTTC.

This chain connects TRBV18 to TRBJ1-3; 11 positions match TRBD1. The CDR3 extends over 15 amino acids. The V gene end was trimmed by 3 bases and the J gene end by 4 bases; junction bases not matched to a gene: 2. Germline CDR1 and CDR2: KGHSH and LQKENI. CDR3 nucleotide sequence: TGTGCCAGCTCACCGGGACAGGGGGACGGAAACACCATATATTTT. It codes for CASSPGQGDGNTIYF.

The V call is TRBV10-2, the J call TRBJ1-3; no firm D call. V was clipped by 7 bases and J by 2 bases, with 18 bases between them. This CDR3 comprises 16 residues. Germline V gene lookup returns CDR1 WSHSY and CDR2 SAAADI. CDR3 protein: CASKTELEATGNTIYF. The CDR3 coding sequence is TGCGCCAGCAAAACGGAGTTGGAAGCGACTGGAAACACCATATATTTT.

This clone was counted between two and nine times. This rearrangement joins TRBV4-1 to TRBJ2-1; 10 bases align to TRBD2. This CDR3 has 17 residues. With 2 bases clipped from V and 6 bases from J, the junction kept 10 bases outside the gene matches. From germline, CDR1 is MGHRA and CDR2 YSYEKL. CDR3 sequence reads: CASSQILAGASFNEQFF. The DNA of the CDR3 is TGCGCCAGCAGCCAAATTCTAGCGGGGGCCTCGTTCAATGAGCAGTTCTTC.

This chain links TRBV9 with TRBJ1-5; maybe TRBD1 (6 bases). Per germline, CDR1 SGDLS and CDR2 YYNGEE. V dropped 3 bases and J dropped 4 bases, with 11 bases sitting between them. The CDR3 extends over 14 amino acids. CDR3 DNA: TGTGCCAGCAGCGAGGGGACACTTAATCAGCCCCAGCATTTT. Protein product: CASSEGTLNQPQHF.

DNA of the CDR3: TGTGCCAGCAGCTTAATTGATACTAGCTCCTACGAGCAGTACTTC. This translates into CASSLIDTSSYEQYF. The chain employs TRBV7-2 and TRBJ2-7, with a weak D call TRBD2 (5 bases). Germline loops: CDR1 SGHTA, CDR2 FQGNSA. V lost 2 bases and J 0 bases, leaving 11 bases between the germline ends. This CDR3 has 15 residues.

The rearrangement links TRBV5-1 to TRBJ2-3; perhaps TRBD1 as D (5 bases). V was pared by 1 base and J by 2 bases, with 8 bases between. CDR1 and CDR2 (germline): SGHRS, YFSETQ. This CDR3 contains 14 residues. CDR3 sequence: CASSLQGFTDTQYF. CDR3 nucleotide sequence: TGCGCCAGCAGCTTGCAGGGTTTCACAGATACGCAGTATTTT.

This clone was observed a few times. This chain connects TRBV30 to TRBJ1-2; tentative D call: TRBD1 (5 bases). This CDR3 comprises 14 residues. The V gene's germline CDR1 is GTSNPN and CDR2 SVGIG (reference sequence). Trimming took off 0 bases at V and 4 bases at J, with 12 bases between the two ends. DNA for the CDR3: TGTGCCTGGAGTGTACAGGAGGGACTCTATGGCTACACCTTC. This translates into CAWSVQEGLYGYTF.

This clone was found once. The chain links TRBV5-1 to TRBJ2-4; D gene unclear. Germline V gene data show CDR1 as SGHRS and CDR2 as YFSETQ. Trimming removed 4 bases at V and 1 base at J, with 12 bases between. This CDR3 is 15 amino acids long. The CDR3 spells CASSRDTEAKNIQYF. The CDR3 bases are TGCGCCAGCAGCAGAGATACAGAGGCCAAAAACATTCAGTACTTC.

This clone was counted at least ten times. V gene TRBV5-8 combines with J gene TRBJ1-2, with D hard to call. The CDR3 is 14 amino acids. Between the trimmed V and J ends, which lost 1 base and 1 base, there was a span of 8 bases. Germline assignment: CDR1 SGHTS and CDR2 YDEGEE. For the CDR3, the DNA is TGTGCCAGCAGCTTGCTTGGCAGTAACTATGGCTACACCTTC. Its protein is CASSLLGSNYGYTF.

The chain uses TRBV4-3 and TRBJ1-2, with 7 bases identical to TRBD1. Germline V gene lookup returns CDR1 LGHNA and CDR2 YSLEER. Germline trimming cut 4 bases from V and 5 bases from J; bases unmatched to any gene: 16. The CDR3 is 17 amino acids. The CDR3 DNA follows: TGCGCCAGCAGCCGACGACAAGAGGGGGCTAGTCTATATGGCTACACCTTC. This sequence encodes CASSRRQEGASLYGYTF.

The chain has TRBV29-1 and TRBJ1-3; D call uncertain. Trimming took 3 bases from V and 3 from J, leaving 9 bases between them. The CDR3 length is 13 residues. From germline, CDR1 is SQVTM and CDR2 ANQGSEA. CDR3: CSVDAGSGNTIYF. Here the CDR3 DNA reads TGCAGCGTTGATGCCGGGAGTGGAAACACCATATATTTT.

This clone was seen a few times. The rearrangement links TRBV6-6 to TRBJ1-5, with unresolved D. V was pared by 0 bases and J by 5 bases, with 8 bases between. Germline V gene data show CDR1 as MNHNY and CDR2 as SVGAGI (reference sequence). This CDR3 is 14 amino acids long. The CDR3: CASSYSRPDQPQHF. The CDR3 coding sequence is TGTGCCAGCAGTTACTCTCGTCCAGATCAGCCCCAGCATTTT.

V and J are TRBV10-3 and TRBJ2-7; TRBD1 might be the D (6 bases). The germline V gene has CDR1 ENHRY and CDR2 SYGVKD. This CDR3 spans 16 amino acids. Trimming pared 2 bases from V and 3 bases from J, leaving 17 bases between. CDR3: CAISEALWGLRYEQYF. The CDR3, as DNA: TGTGCCATCAGTGAGGCCCTCTGGGGGCTCCGCTACGAGCAGTACTTC.

This clone was recorded only once. The gene calls are TRBV28 and TRBJ2-3; the match to TRBD2 covers 10 bases. V was pared by 9 bases and J by 2 bases, with 5 bases of the junction left unmatched. Germline CDR1 MDHEN, CDR2 SYDVKM. The CDR3 is 14 residues long. The CDR3 region is CASGLAENTDTQYF. The DNA of the CDR3 is TGTGCCAGTGGACTAGCGGAAAACACAGATACGCAGTATTTT.

The chain joins TRBV7-6 to TRBJ2-7; D possibly corresponds to TRBD1 (6 bases). The ends were cut back, 2 bases at V and 3 bases at J, with 14 bases in the middle. In germline, CDR1 is SGHVS, CDR2 FNYEAQ. This CDR3 comprises 15 residues. In DNA form, the CDR3 reads TGTGCCAGCAGCTTAAACCCAGGGGCCAACTACGAGCAGTACTTC. This translates into CASSLNPGANYEQYF.

The chain joins TRBV19 to TRBJ1-2; D is undetermined. The CDR3 is made up of 15 amino acids. The V gene's germline CDR1 is LNHDA and CDR2 SQIVND (reference sequence). With 0 bases removed from V and 2 bases from J, the gap between germline ends came to 10 bases. CDR3 amino acids: CASSIEGRVNYGYTF. CDR3 nucleotides: TGTGCCAGTAGTATAGAGGGCCGAGTAAACTATGGCTACACCTTC.

The chain recombines TRBV7-2 with TRBJ1-5; D not certain. The CDR3 is 13 residues long. The germline V gene has CDR1 SGHTA and CDR2 FQGNSA. The V gene lost 1 base and the J gene lost 5 bases, with 6 bases spanning the gap. Here the CDR3 DNA reads TGTGCCAGCAGCTTAGACAGCCATCAGCCCCAGCATTTT. It encodes CASSLDSHQPQHF.

The rearrangement links TRBV6-5 to TRBJ1-1; D gene uncertain. Germline assignment: CDR1 MNHEY and CDR2 SVGAGI. The CDR3 contains 14 residues. Trimming shortened V by 0 bases and J by 1 base, and 6 bases separated the two germline ends. The CDR3 coding sequence is TGTGCCAGCAGTTACTCGAGTAAGAACACTGAAGCTTTCTTT. This encodes CASSYSSKNTEAFF.

This chain links TRBV3-1 (or the pseudogene TRBV3-2) with TRBJ2-7; maybe TRBD1 (6 bases). Germline CDR1 is LGHDT and CDR2 is YNNKEL (reference sequence). This CDR3 has 18 residues. V was pared by 6 bases and J by 0 bases, with 24 bases between. The CDR3 DNA reads as TGTGCCAGCAGTCTCAATTTACCGATGGGGGCGAGCTCCTACGAGCAGTACTTC. Amino acid sequence: CASSLNLPMGASSYEQYF.

The rearrangement joins TRBV30 to TRBJ1-4, with unresolved D. Between the trimmed V and J ends, which lost 6 bases and 6 bases, there was a span of 8 bases. Germline V gives CDR1 GTSNPN, CDR2 SVGIG (reference sequence). The CDR3 spans 11 residues. CDR3 in amino acids: CACHGDEKLFF. DNA of the CDR3: TGTGCCTGTCACGGGGATGAAAAACTGTTTTTT.

V gene TRBV10-2 combines with J gene TRBJ2-1; 13 bases fit TRBD2. Unmatched junction bases numbered 12, after V lost 7 bases and J lost 0 bases. Germline V lookup: CDR1 WSHSY, CDR2 SAAADI. The CDR3 has 19 amino acids. Here the CDR3 DNA reads TGCGCCAGCAATATCGGACTAGCGGGAGCGGTAGTCTCCTACAATGAGCAGTTCTTC. It yields the protein CASNIGLAGAVVSYNEQFF.

The chain has TRBV29-1 and TRBJ2-7; possible D gene TRBD1, 6 bases. V lost 4 bases to trimming and J lost 3 bases, with 10 bases between them. The germline V gene encodes CDR1 SQVTM and CDR2 ANQGSEA. The CDR3 contains 12 residues. In DNA, the CDR3 is TGCAGCGTTGGGGTCAGGGGCTACGAGCAGTACTTC. Its translation: CSVGVRGYEQYF.